This T cell receptor beta chain was observed in a study of T cells after yellow fever vaccination. This clonotype has ten or more counts. Each CDR3 protein is one row after TCRdb ran MiXCR on the 5' RACE reads. The data contain a few hundred thousand distinct CDR3 sequences, about 3% of them singletons. V lost 2 bases, J lost 4 bases, and 10 bases lay in between. The CDR3 is 14 residues long. The germline gives CDR1 SGHRS, CDR2 YFSETQ. The TCR originated in a man aged 18 to 30 who received the YFV17D yellow fever vaccine. Material: CD4+ T cells sorted from PBMCs, obtained 10 days after the yellow fever booster vaccination. The V gene is TRBV5-1, the J gene TRBJ2-1, with D tentatively TRBD2 (5 bases). CDR3 coding DNA: TGCGCCAGCAGCTTCGGGAATGAGTACAATGAGCAGTTCTTC. Its translation: CASSFGNEYNEQFF.